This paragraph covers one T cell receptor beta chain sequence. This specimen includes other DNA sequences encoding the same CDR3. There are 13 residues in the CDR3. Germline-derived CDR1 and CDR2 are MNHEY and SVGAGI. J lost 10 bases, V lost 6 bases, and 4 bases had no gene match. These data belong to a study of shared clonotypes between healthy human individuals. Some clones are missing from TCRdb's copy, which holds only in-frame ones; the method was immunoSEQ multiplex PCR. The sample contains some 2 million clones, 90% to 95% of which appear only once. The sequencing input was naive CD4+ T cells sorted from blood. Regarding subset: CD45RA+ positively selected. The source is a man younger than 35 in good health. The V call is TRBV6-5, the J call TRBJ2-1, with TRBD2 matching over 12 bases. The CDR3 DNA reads TGTGCCAGCAGCAGGGGACTAGCGGGCGAGCAGTTCTTC. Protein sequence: CASSRGLAGEQFF.